What follows are 14 T cell receptor beta chains derived from one specimen sequenced in a study of control samples from healthy donors and cancer patients. Libraries were prepared by immunoSEQ multiplex PCR; TCRdb keeps only in-frame clonotypes and omits some of them. This table holds 57,000 or so clones, 94% found once. The specimen was blood. The receptor set was obtained from a man aged 25-45 years in good health.

In its sample, this clone was seen once. V and J are TRBV6-2 or TRBV6-3 and TRBJ1-2; tentatively, D is TRBD1 (5 bases). Germline CDR1 and CDR2: MNHEY and SVGEGT. This CDR3 has 11 amino acids. The ends were cut back, 5 bases at V and 7 bases at J, with 8 bases in the middle. CDR3 sequence: CASSGDGGYTF. The CDR3 region has the DNA TGTGCCAGCAGTGGGGACGGTGGCTACACCTTC.

There are a few counts of this clone. This chain connects TRBV2 to TRBJ1-5, with D hard to call. Trimming removed 1 base at V and 2 bases at J, with 9 bases between. The CDR3 contains 15 residues. CDR1 and CDR2 from the germline V gene are SNHLY and FYNNEI. The CDR3 DNA reads as TGTGCCAGCAGTGAAGTCGGGAGACGCAATCAGCCCCAGCATTTT. It yields the protein CASSEVGRRNQPQHF.

J is TRBJ2-3 and V is TRBV5-1; 8 positions agree with TRBD2. CDR1 is SGHRS, CDR2 YFSETQ, per germline. V shed 4 bases, J shed 0 bases, and the junction held 7 bases outside the gene matches. The CDR3 loop spans 16 amino acids. The CDR3 nucleotides are TGCGCCAGCAGCATCATGCAGCGGGGGAGCACAGATACGCAGTATTTT. It codes for CASSIMQRGSTDTQYF.

V is TRBV28 and J is TRBJ1-5; D is uncertain. The CDR3 has 12 residues. Germline assignment: CDR1 MDHEN and CDR2 SYDVKM. Trimming stripped 2 bases from V and 3 bases from J, with 2 bases between. This chain's CDR3 is CASSLTNQPQHF. As DNA, the CDR3 is TGTGCCAGCAGTTTAACCAATCAGCCCCAGCATTTT.

The J gene is TRBJ2-1, the V gene TRBV4-2; TRBD2 agrees at 11 bases. V lost 1 base to trimming and J lost 7 bases; unmatched junction nucleotides: 9. CDR1 and CDR2 (germline): LGHNA, YNFKEQ. CDR3 size: 17 residues. This chain's CDR3 is CASSQGLAGGPWNEQFF. Written as DNA, the CDR3 is TGTGCCAGCAGCCAAGGGTTAGCGGGAGGGCCTTGGAATGAGCAGTTCTTC.

This chain joins TRBV7-9 and TRBJ2-7; D gene ambiguous. In germline, CDR1 is SEHNR, CDR2 FQNEAQ (reference sequence). Trimming cost V 1 base and J 0 bases, with 16 bases left between them. The CDR3 runs to 17 residues. This chain's CDR3 is CASSLGSGARSSYEQYF. The CDR3 DNA follows: TGTGCCAGCAGCTTAGGTTCCGGCGCCAGGAGCTCCTACGAGCAGTACTTC.

This clone was found a few times. The J gene is TRBJ2-7, the V gene TRBV11-2, with a possible D match to TRBD1 (6 bases). This CDR3 comprises 15 residues. From germline, CDR1 is SGHAT and CDR2 FQNNGV. V shed 10 bases and J shed 3 bases, with 22 bases lying between them. CDR3: CATSLRDNYNYEQYF. The CDR3 nucleotides are TGTGCCACCTCCCTCCGGGACAACTATAACTACGAGCAGTACTTC.

This clone was picked up one time. The V gene is TRBV18, the J gene TRBJ2-7, with a possible D match to TRBD2 (6 bases). Trimming removed 3 bases at V and 4 bases at J, with 13 bases between. The germline V gene has CDR1 KGHSH and CDR2 LQKENI. The CDR3 sequence is 14 residues long. CDR3 protein: CASSPGTLGYEQYF. CDR3 coding DNA: TGTGCCAGCTCACCGGGGACTCTAGGGTACGAGCAGTACTTC.

The chain combines TRBV11-2 with TRBJ2-7, with 7 positions matching TRBD2. J was trimmed by 6 bases and V by 5 bases; bases with no gene match: 10. The CDR3 has 14 residues. CDR1 and CDR2 from the germline V gene are SGHAT and FQNNGV. CDR3 in DNA: TGTGCCAGCAGCCCCCCAGGGAGGGCACGCGAGCAGTACTTC. Translating it yields CASSPPGRAREQYF.

V usage is TRBV29-1 and J usage is TRBJ2-7; 10 bases agree with TRBD1. The trim removed 6 bases at V and 2 bases at J, leaving 10 bases unmatched. Germline-derived CDR1 and CDR2 are SQVTM and ANQGSEA. The CDR3 runs to 15 residues. CDR3 region: CSVGVGGTGAYEQYF. In DNA form, the CDR3 reads TGCAGCGTCGGCGTTGGCGGGACAGGGGCCTACGAGCAGTACTTC.

This clone was recorded a few times. V is TRBV5-6 and J is TRBJ1-6, with D perhaps matching TRBD1 (5 bases). The CDR3 is made up of 18 amino acids. V was pared by 1 base and J by 2 bases, with 16 bases between. Per germline, CDR1 SGHDT and CDR2 YYEEEE. CDR3 amino acids: CASSLLRDGQAYNSPLHF. The DNA of the CDR3 is TGTGCCAGCAGCTTGTTGAGGGACGGTCAAGCCTATAATTCACCCCTCCACTTT. Filled out from reference TRBV5-6 and TRBJ1-6, the complete variable domain reads DAGVTQSPTHLIKTRGQQVTLRCSPKSGHDTVSWYQQALGQGPQFIFQYYEEEERQRGNFPDRFSGHQFPNYSSELNVNALLLGDSALYLCASSLLRDGQAYNSPLHFGNGTRLTVT.

The V gene is TRBV5-4, the J gene TRBJ2-7; TRBD2 is a possible D gene (5 bases). The CDR3 contains 15 residues. V lost 4 bases and J lost 0, with 14 bases in between. Germline V gene data show CDR1 as SGHNT and CDR2 as YYREEE (reference sequence). The CDR3 spells CASSPRGSSSYEQYF. The CDR3 nucleotides are TGTGCCAGCAGCCCCCGGGGTTCGAGCTCCTACGAGCAGTACTTC.

The gene calls are TRBV2 and TRBJ1-5; the D is unclear. Germline CDR1 is SNHLY and CDR2 is FYNNEI. V lost 6 bases and J lost 0, with 15 bases in between. This CDR3 contains 16 residues. CDR3 region: CASREGSYYSNQPQHF. Written as DNA, the CDR3 is TGTGCCAGCAGGGAGGGCAGCTATTATAGCAATCAGCCCCAGCATTTT.

The chain combines TRBV6-4 with TRBJ1-1; D is uncertain. With 3 bases removed from V and 6 bases from J, the gap between germline ends came to 8 bases. This CDR3 region has 12 residues. Germline CDR1 and CDR2: MRHNA and SNTAGT. The CDR3 nucleotides are TGTGCCAGCAGTGAGATTGTGTCTGAAGCTTTCTTT. Its protein product is CASSEIVSEAFF.